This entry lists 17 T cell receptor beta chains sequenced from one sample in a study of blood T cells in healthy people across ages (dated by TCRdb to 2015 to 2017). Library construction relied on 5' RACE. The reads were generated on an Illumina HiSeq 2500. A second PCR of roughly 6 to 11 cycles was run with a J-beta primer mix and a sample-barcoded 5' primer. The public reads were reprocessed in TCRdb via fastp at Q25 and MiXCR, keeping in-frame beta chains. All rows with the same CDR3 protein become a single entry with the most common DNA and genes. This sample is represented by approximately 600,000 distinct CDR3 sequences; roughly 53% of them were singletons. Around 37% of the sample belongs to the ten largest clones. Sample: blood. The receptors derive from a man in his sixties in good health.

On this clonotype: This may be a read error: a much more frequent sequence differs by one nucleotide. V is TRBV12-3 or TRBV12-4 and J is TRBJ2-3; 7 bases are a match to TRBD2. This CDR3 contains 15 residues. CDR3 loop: CASSFPSGRTATQYF. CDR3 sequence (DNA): TGTGCCAGCAGTTTTCCTAGCGGCCGCACAGCTACGCAGTATTTT.

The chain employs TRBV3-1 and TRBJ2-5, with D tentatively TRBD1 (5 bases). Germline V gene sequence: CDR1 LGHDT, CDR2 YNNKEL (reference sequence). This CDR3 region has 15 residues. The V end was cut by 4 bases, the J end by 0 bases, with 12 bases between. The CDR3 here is CASSPQGWYQETQYF. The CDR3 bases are TGTGCCAGCAGCCCTCAGGGCTGGTACCAAGAGACCCAGTACTTC.

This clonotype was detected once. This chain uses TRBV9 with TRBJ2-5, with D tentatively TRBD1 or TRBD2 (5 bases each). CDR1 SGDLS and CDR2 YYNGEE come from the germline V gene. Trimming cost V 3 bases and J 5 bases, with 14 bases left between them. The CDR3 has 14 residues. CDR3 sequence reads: CASSEGSLGETQYF. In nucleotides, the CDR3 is TGTGCCAGCAGCGAGGGGAGCCTCGGGGAGACCCAGTACTTC.

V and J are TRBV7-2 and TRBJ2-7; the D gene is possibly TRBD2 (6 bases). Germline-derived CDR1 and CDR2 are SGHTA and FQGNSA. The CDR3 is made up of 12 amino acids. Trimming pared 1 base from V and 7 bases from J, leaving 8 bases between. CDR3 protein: CASSLDAGEQYF. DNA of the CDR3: TGTGCCAGCAGCTTAGATGCGGGAGAGCAGTACTTC.

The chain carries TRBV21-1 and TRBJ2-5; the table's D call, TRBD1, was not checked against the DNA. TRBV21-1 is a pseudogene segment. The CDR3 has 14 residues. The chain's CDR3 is CASSKAIDRETQYF. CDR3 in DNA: TGTGCCAGCAGCAAAGCGATAGACAGAGAGACCCAGTACTTC.

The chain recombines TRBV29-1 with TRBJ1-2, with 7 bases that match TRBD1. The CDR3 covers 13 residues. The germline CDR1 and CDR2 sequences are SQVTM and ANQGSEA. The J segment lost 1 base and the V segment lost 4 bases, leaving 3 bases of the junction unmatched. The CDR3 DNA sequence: TGCAGCGTTGGTGGACAGGATAACTATGGCTACACCTTC. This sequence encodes CSVGGQDNYGYTF.

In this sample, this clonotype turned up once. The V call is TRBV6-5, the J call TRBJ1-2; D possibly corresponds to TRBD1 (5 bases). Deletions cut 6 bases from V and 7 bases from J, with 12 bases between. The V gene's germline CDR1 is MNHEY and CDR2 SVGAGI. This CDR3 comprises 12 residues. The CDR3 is CASSYTGGGYTF. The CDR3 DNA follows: TGTGCCAGCAGCTATACCGGGGGTGGCTACACCTTC.

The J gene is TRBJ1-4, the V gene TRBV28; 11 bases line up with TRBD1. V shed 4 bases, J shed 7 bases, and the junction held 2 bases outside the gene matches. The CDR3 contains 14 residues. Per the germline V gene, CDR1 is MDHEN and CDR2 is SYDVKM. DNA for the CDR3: TGTGCCAGCAGTTGGGACAGGGGGGGTGAAAAACTGTTTTTT. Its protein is CASSWDRGGEKLFF. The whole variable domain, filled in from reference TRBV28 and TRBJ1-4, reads DVKVTQSSRYLVKRTGEKVFLECVQDMDHENMFWYRQDPGLGLRLIYFSYDVKMKEKGDIPEGYSVSREKKERFSLILESASTNQTSMYLCASSWDRGGEKLFFGSGTQLSVL.

The CDR3 loop is CASSPGQGAGELFF. In nucleotides, the CDR3 is TGCGCCAGCAGCCCCGGACAGGGGGCCGGGGAGCTGTTTTTT. The chain has TRBV5-1 and TRBJ2-2, with TRBD1 identical over 10 bases. With 4 bases clipped from V and 6 bases from J, the junction kept 3 bases outside the gene matches. The CDR3 covers 14 residues. Germline-derived CDR1 and CDR2 are SGHRS and YFSETQ.

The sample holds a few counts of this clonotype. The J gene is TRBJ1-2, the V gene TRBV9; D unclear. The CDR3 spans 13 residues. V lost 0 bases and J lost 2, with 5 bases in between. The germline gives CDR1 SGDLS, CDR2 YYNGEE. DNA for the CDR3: TGTGCCAGCAGCGTAGAAGGGAACTATGGCTACACCTTC. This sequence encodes CASSVEGNYGYTF.

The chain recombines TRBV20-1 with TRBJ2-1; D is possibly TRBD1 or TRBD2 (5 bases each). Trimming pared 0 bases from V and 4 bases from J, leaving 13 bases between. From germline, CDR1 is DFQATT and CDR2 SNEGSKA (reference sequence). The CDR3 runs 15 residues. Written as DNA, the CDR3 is TGCAGTGCTAGAGATGACGGGGCACTGTACAATGAGCAGTTCTTC. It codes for CSARDDGALYNEQFF.

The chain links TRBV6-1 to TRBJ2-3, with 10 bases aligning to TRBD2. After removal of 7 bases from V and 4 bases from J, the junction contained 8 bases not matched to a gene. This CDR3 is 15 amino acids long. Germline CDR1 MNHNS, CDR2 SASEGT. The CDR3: CASTALAGMADTQYF. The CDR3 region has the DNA TGTGCCAGCACCGCACTAGCGGGAATGGCAGATACGCAGTATTTT.

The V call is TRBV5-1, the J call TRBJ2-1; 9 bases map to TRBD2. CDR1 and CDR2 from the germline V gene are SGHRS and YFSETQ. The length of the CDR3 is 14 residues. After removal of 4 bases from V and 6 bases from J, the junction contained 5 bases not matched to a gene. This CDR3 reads CASSPISGGNEQFF. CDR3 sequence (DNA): TGCGCCAGCAGCCCCATTAGCGGGGGCAATGAGCAGTTCTTC.

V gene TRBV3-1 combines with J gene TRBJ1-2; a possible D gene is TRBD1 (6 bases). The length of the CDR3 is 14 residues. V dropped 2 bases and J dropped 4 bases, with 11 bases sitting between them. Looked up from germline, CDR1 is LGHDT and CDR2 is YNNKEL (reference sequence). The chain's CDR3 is CASSQPGALYGYTF. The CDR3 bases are TGTGCCAGCAGCCAACCAGGGGCCCTCTATGGCTACACCTTC.

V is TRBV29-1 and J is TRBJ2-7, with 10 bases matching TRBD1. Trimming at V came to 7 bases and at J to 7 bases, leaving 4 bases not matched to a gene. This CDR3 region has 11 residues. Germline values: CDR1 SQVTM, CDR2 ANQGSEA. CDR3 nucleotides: TGCAGCGGACAGGGGGCCTTTGAGCAGTACTTC. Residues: CSGQGAFEQYF.

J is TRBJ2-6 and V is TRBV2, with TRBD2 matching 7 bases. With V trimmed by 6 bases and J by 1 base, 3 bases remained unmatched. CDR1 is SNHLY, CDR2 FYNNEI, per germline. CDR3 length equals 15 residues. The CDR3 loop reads CASRLLASGANVLTF. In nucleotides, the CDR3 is TGTGCCAGCAGACTACTAGCGTCTGGGGCCAACGTCCTGACTTTC.

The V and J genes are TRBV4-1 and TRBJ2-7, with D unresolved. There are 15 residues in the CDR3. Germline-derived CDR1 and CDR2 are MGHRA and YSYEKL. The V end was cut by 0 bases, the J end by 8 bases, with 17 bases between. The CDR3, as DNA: TGCGCCAGCAGCCAAGATCACCTGGCAAGCATGCAGCAGTACTTC. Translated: CASSQDHLASMQQYF.